Listed below are T cell receptor beta chains from one sample, sequenced in a study of blood T cell repertoires in COVID-19. The protocol was immunoSEQ multiplex PCR, while the TCRdb copy is restricted to in-frame clones and leaves out a portion. The data contain 45,000 to 65,000 clones, over 80% of them singletons. Material for sequencing was peripheral blood. The receptor set was obtained from a man between 65 and 85 years old with active COVID-19. Both conserved end residues are part of each CDR3. The D gene is left open where the match is weak. The listing skips clone size in some rows; elsewhere it reads once, few, many or a size class.

length,size,V,J,D,CDR3,DNA
15,-,TRBV3-1/TRBV3-2,TRBJ1-2,-,CASSQGWEGSSGYTF,TGTGCCAGCAGCCAAGGCTGGGAGGGCTCGAGTGGCTACACCTTC
15,few,TRBV4-3,TRBJ1-2,TRBD1,CASSQGTTGGSGYTF,TGCGCCAGCAGCCAAGGTACGACAGGGGGCTCTGGCTACACCTTC
15,-,TRBV6-6,TRBJ1-4,-,CASSYGRGGMEKLFF,TGTGCCAGCAGTTACGGGAGGGGAGGGATGGAAAAACTGTTTTTT
16,-,TRBV3-1/TRBV3-2,TRBJ2-5,TRBD2,CASSQGPSGGAETQYF,TGTGCCAGCAGCCAAGGCCCGAGCGGGGGGGCCGAGACCCAGTACTTC
17,-,TRBV30,TRBJ2-2,TRBD2,CAWSVIVAGVNTGELFF,TGTGCCTGGAGTGTAATAGTAGCGGGGGTCAACACCGGGGAGCTGTTTTTT
14,-,TRBV6-5,TRBJ1-4,-,CASRPWQGNEKLFF,TGTGCCAGCCGTCCTTGGCAGGGAAATGAAAAACTGTTTTTT
14,-,TRBV5-4,TRBJ1-6,-,CASSSNRELGALHF,TGTGCCAGCAGTTCGAACAGGGAATTGGGGGCCCTCCACTTT
15,-,TRBV27,TRBJ2-7,TRBD1,CASSSGQGIWYEQYF,TGTGCCAGCAGTTCCGGACAGGGCATTTGGTACGAGCAGTACTTC
15,few,TRBV30,TRBJ2-3,-,CAWRRAGARTDTQYF,TGTGCCTGGAGACGGGCGGGGGCCCGCACAGATACGCAGTATTTT
14,-,TRBV7-7,TRBJ1-2,-,CASSSLTGWYGYTF,TGTGCTAGCAGCAGCCTTACAGGGTGGTATGGCTACACCTTC
15,-,TRBV19,TRBJ2-7,TRBD2,CASSVASGETYEQYF,TGTGCCAGTAGTGTCGCTAGCGGGGAAACCTACGAGCAGTACTTC
11,-,TRBV2,TRBJ2-2,-,CASTDTGELFF,TGTGCCAGCACAGACACCGGGGAGCTGTTTTTT
14,-,TRBV4-2,TRBJ2-7,TRBD1,CASSPRQGEYEQYF,TGTGCCAGCAGCCCGAGACAGGGGGAGTACGAGCAGTACTTC
14,-,TRBV10-3,TRBJ2-4,-,CAISMQGQQNIQYF,TGTGCCATCAGTATGCAGGGACAACAAAACATTCAGTACTTC
13,-,TRBV28,TRBJ2-7,-,CASSLRDIYEQYF,TGTGCCAGCAGTCTCCGGGACATCTACGAGCAGTACTTC
16,-,TRBV5-1,TRBJ2-1,-,CASSLIPSSSYNEQFF,TGCGCCAGCAGCTTGATACCTTCCTCCAGCTACAATGAGCAGTTCTTC
20,-,TRBV7-3,TRBJ2-1,TRBD2,CASSLRSAGTSGFTYNEQFF,TGTGCCAGCAGCTTAAGGAGCGCCGGGACTAGCGGGTTTACCTACAATGAGCAGTTCTTC
14,-,TRBV10-2,TRBJ1-1,-,CASRIGATNTEAFF,TGCGCCAGCAGGATAGGGGCCACCAACACTGAAGCTTTCTTT
14,-,TRBV9,TRBJ1-3,TRBD1,CASSPGGDGNTIYF,TGTGCCAGCAGCCCAGGGGGCGACGGCAACACCATATATTTT
16,-,TRBV20-1,TRBJ2-3,-,CSASLRASTSTDTQYF,TGCAGTGCTAGTTTACGCGCGTCAACTAGCACAGATACGCAGTATTTT
15,-,TRBV5-4,TRBJ1-1,-,CASSLSGTLNTEAFF,TGTGCCAGCAGCTTAAGTGGCACCTTGAACACTGAAGCTTTCTTT
13,-,TRBV29-1,TRBJ2-7,-,CSVRLQGPYEQYF,TGCAGTGTAAGGCTGCAGGGCCCCTACGAGCAGTACTTC
15,-,TRBV7-6,TRBJ2-1,-,CASSFSLEAYNEQFF,TGTGCCAGCAGCTTTTCGTTGGAGGCCTACAATGAGCAGTTCTTC
14,-,TRBV6-5,TRBJ1-1,TRBD1,CASKTLGGGTEAFF,TGTGCCAGCAAGACCTTAGGGGGCGGCACTGAAGCTTTCTTT
16,-,TRBV3-1/TRBV3-2,TRBJ2-3,TRBD2,CASSQSFGTRKDTQYF,TGTGCCAGCAGCCAATCTTTTGGGACTAGGAAGGATACGCAGTATTTT
14,once,TRBV6-5,TRBJ2-6,-,CASSWGRWANVLTF,TGTGCCAGCAGTTGGGGGCGGTGGGCCAACGTCCTGACTTTC
16,-,TRBV9,TRBJ2-5,-,CASSAPGRGGLETQYF,TGTGCCAGCAGCGCGCCGGGGCGCGGGGGCTTAGAGACCCAGTACTTC
16,-,TRBV5-6,TRBJ2-6,-,CASSLAGTGGANVLTF,TGTGCCAGCAGCTTGGCCGGGACTGGTGGGGCCAACGTCCTGACTTTC
17,-,TRBV9,TRBJ1-4,TRBD1,CASSVGITDRGNEKLFF,TGTGCCAGCAGCGTAGGTATAACGGACAGGGGTAATGAAAAACTGTTTTTT
13,-,TRBV19,TRBJ2-7,-,CASSRPGVDEQYF,TGTGCCAGTAGCCGACCCGGAGTGGACGAGCAGTACTTC
15,once,TRBV30,TRBJ1-3,TRBD1,CACTRDSSSGNTIYF,TGTGCCTGCACCCGGGACAGCTCTTCTGGAAACACCATATATTTT
13,-,TRBV12-3/TRBV12-4,TRBJ2-5,-,CASKPQGTETQYF,TGTGCCAGCAAGCCTCAGGGGACAGAGACCCAGTACTTC
14,-,TRBV4-1,TRBJ2-2,TRBD1,CASSQVTGGGELFF,TGCGCCAGCAGCCAAGTGACAGGGGGCGGGGAGCTGTTTTTT
14,few,TRBV6-5,TRBJ1-6,-,CASSWEATNSPLHF,TGTGCCAGCAGTTGGGAGGCTACTAATTCACCCCTCCACTTT
17,-,TRBV4-1,TRBJ1-2,TRBD1,CASSQLGTEGGGYGYTF,TGCGCCAGCAGCCAACTCGGGACAGAAGGGGGCGGCTATGGCTACACCTTC
13,-,TRBV5-5,TRBJ2-7,-,CASIEEDFEEQYF,TGTGCCAGCATCGAGGAGGACTTCGAGGAGCAGTACTTC
15,-,TRBV7-2,TRBJ2-7,-,CASSTRGGGFGEQYF,TGTGCCAGCAGCACAAGGGGGGGCGGATTTGGCGAGCAGTACTTC